This T cell receptor beta chain was captured in a study of blood T cells in healthy people across ages. Study as a whole: There was about one barcoded beta molecule captured by template switching per two T cells.

There are 16 residues in the CDR3. Next came a second PCR, run for about 6 to 11 cycles, which used a sample-barcoded 5' primer along with a J-beta primer mix. TCRdb re-called the 5' RACE reads through MiXCR, storing one row per CDR3 protein. This sample has 600,000 to 800,000 distinct CDR3 sequences, with 21% found just once. Study-level results: From one million sequenced T cells, diversity estimates were lower bounds.

This clonotype has only a few counts. The antigen remains undetermined. The sample consisted of blood. The receptor comes from a man in his 70s in good health. The chain has TRBV21-1 and TRBJ1-4. TRBV21-1 is recorded as a pseudogene. The CDR3 here is CASSYMGGVSKEKLFF. CDR3 DNA sequence: TGTGCCAGCAGCTACATGGGAGGCGTGTCGAAGGAAAAACTGTTTTTT.